Included here is one TCR beta chain sequence, with context. This sample was included in a study of blood T cell repertoires in COVID-19. Clones were read by immunoSEQ multiplex PCR, and TCRdb kept only the in-frame ones, dropping some. In the table there are 300,000 to 450,000 clones, roughly 87% of which are singletons. Study members were between roughly 18 and 89 years old and lived in some 22 US regions. V was clipped by 2 bases and J by 2 bases, with 12 bases between them. This CDR3 is 16 amino acids long. Per the germline V gene, CDR1 is SGHTA and CDR2 is FQGNSA. The specimen was PBMCs or T cells enriched from blood (not recorded which). The chain recombines TRBV7-2 with TRBJ2-2, with D unresolved. The TCR sequence derives from a woman under 40 who had recovered from COVID-19. Here the CDR3 DNA reads TGTGCCAGCAGCTTATTTGGTACTTCTAACACCGGGGAGCTGTTTTTT. Protein: CASSLFGTSNTGELFF. Combining the CDR3 with reference TRBV7-2 and TRBJ2-2 gives the whole variable domain GAGVSQSPSNKVTEKGKDVELRCDPISGHTALYWYRQSLGQGLEFLIYFQGNSAPDKSGLPSDRFSAERTGGSVSTLTIQRTQQEDSAVYLCASSLFGTSNTGELFFGEGSRLTVL.